This is a list of T cell receptor beta chains from one sample in a study of high-grade serous ovarian cancer treatment subgroups. Sequencing was performed with immunoSEQ multiplex PCR; in TCRdb, only in-frame clones are kept and a portion is missing. The data hold roughly 1,900 clones, with around 86% observed a single time. Source material: tumor tissue. These receptors were obtained from a human donor with high-grade serous ovarian cancer. Both conserved end residues are part of each CDR3. The D gene is left open where the match is weak. Clone size is given for some rows only: seen once, a few or many times, or a class if the clone is expanded.

j_call	v_call	clone_size	d_call	cdr3_nt	cdr3_aa
TRBJ2-5	TRBV7-3	NA	NA	TGTGCCAGCAGCCTGGGCTCCGCAGGGTTCCAAGAGACCCAGTACTTC	CASSLGSAGFQETQYF
TRBJ1-2	TRBV28	NA	TRBD1	TGTGCCAGCAGCTCCGGACAGGGAACTTATGGCTACACCTTC	CASSSGQGTYGYTF
TRBJ2-6	TRBV7-3	NA	TRBD1	TGTGCCAGCAGCTCCGGGACAGGGTCTGGGGCCAACGTCCTGACTTTC	CASSSGTGSGANVLTF
TRBJ1-1	TRBV2	NA	NA	TGTGCCAGCAGTGAAGGGGGGGGCTGGGGCCGGGGCACTGAAGCTTTCTTT	CASSEGGGWGRGTEAFF
TRBJ1-6	TRBV5-4	once	TRBD1	TGTGCCAGCGCCCGGACAGGATCGAATTCACCCCTCCACTTT	CASARTGSNSPLHF
TRBJ2-2	TRBV19	NA	TRBD1	TGTGCCAGTACCCCGGGACAGGGATCGGTAGGGAAGTCCGCGAACACCGGGGAGCTGTTTTTT	CASTPGQGSVGKSANTGELFF
TRBJ1-6	TRBV7-2	few	TRBD1	TGTGCCAGCAGCGGCGGGGGGGGACAGAATTCACCCCTCCACTTT	CASSGGGGQNSPLHF
TRBJ2-1	TRBV11-1	NA	NA	TGTGCCAGCAGAGCAGAAGGGGTATCCTACAATGAGCAGTTCTTC	CASRAEGVSYNEQFF
TRBJ1-1	TRBV30	NA	NA	TGTGCCTGGAGTGCAGGTAACGCTGAAGCTTTCTTT	CAWSAGNAEAFF
TRBJ1-1	TRBV6-4	few	NA	TGTGCCAGCAGTGACTCGGACGACAATTCGGCTGAAGCTTTCTTT	CASSDSDDNSAEAFF
TRBJ1-3	TRBV12-5	NA	NA	TGTGCTAGTGGTTTGGGATCAGGGTTCTCTGGAAACACCATATATTTT	CASGLGSGFSGNTIYF
TRBJ2-7	TRBV10-3	NA	NA	TGTGCCATCAGTGAGTCCGGAGGTTACGAGCAGTACTTC	CAISESGGYEQYF
TRBJ2-1	TRBV29-1	NA	TRBD2	TGCAGCGTTTTAGGAAGGGCGGGAGGGCCAAACTACAATGAGCAGTTCTTC	CSVLGRAGGPNYNEQFF
TRBJ1-6	TRBV27	NA	NA	TGTGCCAGCAGTTACCGTCCGGACATCCCTAATTCACCCCTCCACTTT	CASSYRPDIPNSPLHF
TRBJ1-3	TRBV9	NA	NA	TGTGCCACCGGGGGGGGGCAGGGCGAAGGAAACACCATATATTTT	CATGGGQGEGNTIYF
TRBJ1-6	TRBV29-1	NA	NA	TGCAGCGTTGAGGAGGTCCCCAATTCACCCCTCCACTTT	CSVEEVPNSPLHF
TRBJ1-1	TRBV6-5	NA	NA	TGTGCCAGCACCTCAGGGACTCTTAGTAATGAAGCTTTCTTT	CASTSGTLSNEAFF
TRBJ2-7	TRBV14	NA	NA	TGTGCCAGCAGCCAAGATCCAGGGGCGGAATTATACGAGCAGTACTTC	CASSQDPGAELYEQYF
TRBJ2-1	TRBV6-1	NA	TRBD1	TGTGCCAGCAGTGCACTCGGAACCGGGACAGCCCTCCACAATGAGCAGTTCTTC	CASSALGTGTALHNEQFF
TRBJ2-2	TRBV29-1	NA	TRBD1	TGCAGCGGACAACAGGGGACGAACACCGGGGAGCTGTTTTTT	CSGQQGTNTGELFF
TRBJ2-5	TRBV7-2	NA	NA	TGTGCCAGCAGCTTAGCGTCAGGGGCCCAACAGACCCAGTACTTC	CASSLASGAQQTQYF
TRBJ2-5	TRBV7-2	NA	TRBD2	TGTGCCAGCAGCTTCGCCGGGACTAGCGGGGAAGAGACCCAGTACTTC	CASSFAGTSGEETQYF
TRBJ1-5	TRBV11-2	NA	NA	TGTGCCAGCAGCTTAGATACCGCAGGGTCGGGGCAGCCCCAGCATTTT	CASSLDTAGSGQPQHF
TRBJ2-7	TRBV14	NA	NA	TGTGCCAGCAGCCAAGATGCAGGGTTTAACAACGAGCAGTACTTC	CASSQDAGFNNEQYF
TRBJ2-7	TRBV5-1	NA	NA	TGCGCCAGCAGCTTGGGGACGGAAACCTACGAGCAGTACTTC	CASSLGTETYEQYF
TRBJ2-2	TRBV9	NA	TRBD1	TGTGCCAGCAGCACTCAGGGACAGGGCACCGGGGAGCTGTTTTTT	CASSTQGQGTGELFF
TRBJ1-4	TRBV10-3	NA	TRBD1	TGTGCCATCAGTAACCGGGACAGGGGGGCCGATGAAAAACTGTTTTTT	CAISNRDRGADEKLFF
TRBJ2-3	TRBV4-3	NA	NA	TGCGCCAGCAGCCATGGGCAGGGCGTAAATACGCAGTATTTT	CASSHGQGVNTQYF
TRBJ1-2	TRBV4-3	NA	TRBD1	TGCGCCAGCAGCCCAAGCGGACAGGGGAACTATGGCTACACCTTC	CASSPSGQGNYGYTF
TRBJ1-1	TRBV5-1	NA	NA	TGCGCCAGCAGCTTGGCTTCAGGGCAGGGGAACACTGAAGCTTTCTTT	CASSLASGQGNTEAFF
TRBJ2-7	TRBV4-1	NA	NA	TGCGCCAGCAGTCAGGGGAGGGGGACCTACGAGCAGTACTTC	CASSQGRGTYEQYF
TRBJ1-3	TRBV30	NA	NA	TGTGCCTGGAGTCCCACAGGGGGAAACACCATATATTTT	CAWSPTGGNTIYF
TRBJ1-4	TRBV2	once	TRBD1	TGTGCCAGCAGTGAAGAGGACAGGGGGCAAATCGATGAAAAACTGTTTTTT	CASSEEDRGQIDEKLFF
TRBJ2-7	TRBV19	NA	TRBD1	TGTGCCAGTAGTATTAAACTCGCGGGACAGGGCCTATACGAGCAGTACTTC	CASSIKLAGQGLYEQYF
TRBJ1-6	TRBV11-1	NA	TRBD1	TGTGCCAGCAGCTTGTTAACAGGGGTTTCACCCCTCCACTTT	CASSLLTGVSPLHF
TRBJ2-1	TRBV5-1	NA	TRBD1	TGCGCCAGCAGCCGCGAGGGGGCAGGCGACAATGAGCAGTTCTTC	CASSREGAGDNEQFF
TRBJ1-6	TRBV7-8	NA	NA	TGTGCCAGCAGCGCCAGGGGACGTGGCTCACCCCTCCACTTT	CASSARGRGSPLHF
TRBJ1-2	TRBV10-3	NA	TRBD1	TGTGCCATCAGTGATTTGGCAGGGGGCAAGAACTATGGCTACACCTTC	CAISDLAGGKNYGYTF
TRBJ2-3	TRBV7-6	NA	NA	TGTGCCAGCAGCTTACGGACAGATACGCAGTATTTT	CASSLRTDTQYF